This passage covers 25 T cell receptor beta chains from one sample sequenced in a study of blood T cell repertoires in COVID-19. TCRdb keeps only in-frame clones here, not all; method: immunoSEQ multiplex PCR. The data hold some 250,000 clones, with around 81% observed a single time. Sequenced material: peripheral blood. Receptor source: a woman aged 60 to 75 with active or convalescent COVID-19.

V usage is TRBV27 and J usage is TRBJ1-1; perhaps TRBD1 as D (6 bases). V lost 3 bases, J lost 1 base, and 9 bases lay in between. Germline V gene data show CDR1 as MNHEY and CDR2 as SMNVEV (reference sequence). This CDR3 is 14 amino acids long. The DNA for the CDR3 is TGTGCCAGCAGTTTTCGGGGACAGAACACTGAAGCTTTCTTT. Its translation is CASSFRGQNTEAFF.

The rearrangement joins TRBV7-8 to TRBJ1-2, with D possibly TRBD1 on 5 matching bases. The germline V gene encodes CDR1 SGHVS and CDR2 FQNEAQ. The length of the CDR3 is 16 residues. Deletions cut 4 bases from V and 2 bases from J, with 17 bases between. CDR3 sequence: CASSSGQWAPNYGYTF. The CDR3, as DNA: TGTGCCAGCAGCTCAGGGCAATGGGCTCCAAACTATGGCTACACCTTC.

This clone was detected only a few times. For the CDR3, the DNA is TGTGCCAGCAAAGATCCGGGACTAGGCACAGATACGCAGTATTTT. This encodes CASKDPGLGTDTQYF. The chain is built from TRBV6-5 and TRBJ2-3, with 8 bases aligning to TRBD2. The length of the CDR3 is 15 residues. Germline V gene data show CDR1 as MNHEY and CDR2 as SVGAGI. Trimming cost V 7 bases and J 1 base; bases outside gene matches: 7.

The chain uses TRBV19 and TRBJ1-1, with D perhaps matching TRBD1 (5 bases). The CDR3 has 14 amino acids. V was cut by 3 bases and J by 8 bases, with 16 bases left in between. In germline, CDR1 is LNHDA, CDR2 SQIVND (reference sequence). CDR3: CASSMGGLAAEAFF. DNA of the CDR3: TGTGCCAGTAGTATGGGGGGGTTGGCGGCAGAAGCTTTCTTT. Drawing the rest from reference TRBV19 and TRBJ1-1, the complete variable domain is DGGITQSPKYLFRKEGQNVTLSCEQNLNHDAMYWYRQDPGQGLRLIYYSQIVNDFQKGDIAEGYSVSREKKESFPLTVTSAQKNPTAFYLCASSMGGLAAEAFFGQGTRLTVV.

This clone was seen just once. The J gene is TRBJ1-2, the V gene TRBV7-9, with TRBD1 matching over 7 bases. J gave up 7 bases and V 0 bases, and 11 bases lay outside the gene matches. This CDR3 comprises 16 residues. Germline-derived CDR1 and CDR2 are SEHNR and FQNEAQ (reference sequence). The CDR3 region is CASSLALKVGGGGYTF. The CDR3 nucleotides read TGTGCCAGCAGCTTAGCCCTTAAAGTAGGGGGCGGTGGCTACACCTTC.

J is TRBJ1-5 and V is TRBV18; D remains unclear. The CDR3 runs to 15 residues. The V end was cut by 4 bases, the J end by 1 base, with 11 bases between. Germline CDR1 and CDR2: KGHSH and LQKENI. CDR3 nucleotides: TGTGCCAGCTCACTTAGTTCTGTCAGCAATCAGCCCCAGCATTTT. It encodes CASSLSSVSNQPQHF. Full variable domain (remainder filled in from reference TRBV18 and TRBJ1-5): NAGVMQNPRHLVRRRGQEARLRCSPMKGHSHVYWYRQLPEEGLKFMVYLQKENIIDESGMPKERFSAEFPKEGPSILRIQQVVRGDSAAYFCASSLSSVSNQPQHFGDGTRLSIL.

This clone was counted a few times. The CDR3 DNA is TGCGCCAGCAGAGCTGTTGGCACTGAAGCTTTCTTT. Translating it yields CASRAVGTEAFF. The gene calls are TRBV5-1 and TRBJ1-1, with unresolved D. V lost 5 bases and J 4 bases, leaving 9 bases between the germline ends. The germline gives CDR1 SGHRS, CDR2 YFSETQ. This CDR3 is 12 amino acids long. Full variable domain (outside the CDR3, taken from reference TRBV5-1 and TRBJ1-1): KAGVTQTPRYLIKTRGQQVTLSCSPISGHRSVSWYQQTPGQGLQFLFEYFSETQRNKGNFPGRFSGRQFSNSRSEMNVSTLELGDSALYLCASRAVGTEAFFGQGTRLTVV.

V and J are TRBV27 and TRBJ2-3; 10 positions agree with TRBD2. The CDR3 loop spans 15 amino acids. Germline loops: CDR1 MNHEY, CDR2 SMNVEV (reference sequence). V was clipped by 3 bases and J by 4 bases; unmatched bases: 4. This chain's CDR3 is CASSFASGGADTQYF. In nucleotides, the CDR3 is TGTGCCAGCAGTTTTGCCAGCGGGGGGGCAGATACGCAGTATTTT.

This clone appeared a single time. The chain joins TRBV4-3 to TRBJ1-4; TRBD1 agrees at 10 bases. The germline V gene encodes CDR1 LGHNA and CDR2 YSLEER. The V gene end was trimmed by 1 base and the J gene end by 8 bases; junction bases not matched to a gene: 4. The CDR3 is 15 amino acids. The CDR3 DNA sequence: TGCGCCAGCAGCCAAGTCGGGACAGGGGACGAAAAACTGTTTTTT. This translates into CASSQVGTGDEKLFF.

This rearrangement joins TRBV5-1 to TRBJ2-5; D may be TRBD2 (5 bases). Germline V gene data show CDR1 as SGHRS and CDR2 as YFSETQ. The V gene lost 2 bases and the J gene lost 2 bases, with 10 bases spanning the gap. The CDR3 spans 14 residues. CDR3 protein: CASSFLGGQETQYF. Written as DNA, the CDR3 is TGCGCCAGCAGCTTCTTGGGCGGGCAAGAGACCCAGTACTTC. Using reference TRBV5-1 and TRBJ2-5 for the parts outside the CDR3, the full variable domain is KAGVTQTPRYLIKTRGQQVTLSCSPISGHRSVSWYQQTPGQGLQFLFEYFSETQRNKGNFPGRFSGRQFSNSRSEMNVSTLELGDSALYLCASSFLGGQETQYFGPGTRLLVL.

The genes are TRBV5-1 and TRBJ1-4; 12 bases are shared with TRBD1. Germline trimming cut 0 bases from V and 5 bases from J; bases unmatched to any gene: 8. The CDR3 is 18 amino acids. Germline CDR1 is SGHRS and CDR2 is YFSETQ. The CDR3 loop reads CASSLGGTGGKRNEKLFF. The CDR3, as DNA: TGCGCCAGCAGCTTGGGTGGGACAGGGGGCAAAAGGAATGAAAAACTGTTTTTT.

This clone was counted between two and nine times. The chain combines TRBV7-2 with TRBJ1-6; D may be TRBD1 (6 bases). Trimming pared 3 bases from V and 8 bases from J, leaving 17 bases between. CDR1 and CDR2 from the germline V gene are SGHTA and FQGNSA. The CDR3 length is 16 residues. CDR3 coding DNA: TGTGCCAGCAGCTTCCTGGGTCGGGCAGGGGATTCACCCCTCCACTTT. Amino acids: CASSFLGRAGDSPLHF.

The CDR3 DNA follows: TGTGCCAGCACCCCGACGACAGGGGGATACACTGAAGCTTTCTTT. It translates to CASTPTTGGYTEAFF. The rearrangement links TRBV7-9 to TRBJ1-1, with TRBD1 identical over 9 bases. The germline V gene encodes CDR1 SEHNR and CDR2 FQNEAQ (reference sequence). The CDR3 spans 15 residues. The V gene end was trimmed by 7 bases and the J gene end by 3 bases; junction bases not matched to a gene: 9.

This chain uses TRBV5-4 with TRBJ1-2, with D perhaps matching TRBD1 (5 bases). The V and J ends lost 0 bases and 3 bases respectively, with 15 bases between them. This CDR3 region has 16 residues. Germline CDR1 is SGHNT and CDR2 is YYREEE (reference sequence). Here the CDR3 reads CASSLGGAGSDYGYTF. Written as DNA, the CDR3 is TGTGCCAGCAGCTTGGGAGGGGCGGGATCTGACTATGGCTACACCTTC. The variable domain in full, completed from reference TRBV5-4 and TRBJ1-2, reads ETGVTQSPTHLIKTRGQQVTLRCSSQSGHNTVSWYQQALGQGPQFIFQYYREEENGRGNFPPRFSGLQFPNYSSELNVNALELDDSALYLCASSLGGAGSDYGYTFGSGTRLTVV.

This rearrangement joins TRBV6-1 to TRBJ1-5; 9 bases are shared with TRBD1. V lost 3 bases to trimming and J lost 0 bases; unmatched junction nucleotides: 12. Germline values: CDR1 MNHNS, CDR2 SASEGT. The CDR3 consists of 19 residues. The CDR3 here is CASSDEGQGPPYSNQPQHF. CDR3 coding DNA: TGTGCCAGCAGTGACGAGGGACAGGGACCTCCCTATAGCAATCAGCCCCAGCATTTT.

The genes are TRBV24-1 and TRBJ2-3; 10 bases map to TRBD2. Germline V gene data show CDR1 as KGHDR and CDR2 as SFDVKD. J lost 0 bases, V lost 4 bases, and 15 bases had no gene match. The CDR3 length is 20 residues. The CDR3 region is CATSEGVLSGGAVSTDTQYF. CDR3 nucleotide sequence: TGTGCCACCAGTGAAGGTGTATTGAGCGGGGGGGCCGTCAGCACAGATACGCAGTATTTT.

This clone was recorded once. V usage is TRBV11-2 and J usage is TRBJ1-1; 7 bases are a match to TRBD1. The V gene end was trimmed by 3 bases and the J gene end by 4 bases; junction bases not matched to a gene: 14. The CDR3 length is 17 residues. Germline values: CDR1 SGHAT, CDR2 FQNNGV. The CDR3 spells CASSFYGQAYGSTEAFF. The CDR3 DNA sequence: TGTGCCAGCAGCTTTTACGGACAGGCTTACGGAAGCACTGAAGCTTTCTTT.

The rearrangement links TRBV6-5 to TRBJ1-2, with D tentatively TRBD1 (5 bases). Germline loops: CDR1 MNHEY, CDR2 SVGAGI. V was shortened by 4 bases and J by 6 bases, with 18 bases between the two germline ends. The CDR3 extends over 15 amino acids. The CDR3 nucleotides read TGTGCCAGCAGTTCCAATCGGGGAGGGGAGGATGGCTACACCTTC. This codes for CASSSNRGGEDGYTF.

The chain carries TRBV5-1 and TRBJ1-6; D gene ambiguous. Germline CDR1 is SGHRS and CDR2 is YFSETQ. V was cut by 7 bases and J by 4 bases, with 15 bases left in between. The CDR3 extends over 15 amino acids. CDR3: CASGEGGLYNSPLHF. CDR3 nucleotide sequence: TGCGCCAGCGGGGAGGGAGGACTTTATAATTCACCCCTCCACTTT.

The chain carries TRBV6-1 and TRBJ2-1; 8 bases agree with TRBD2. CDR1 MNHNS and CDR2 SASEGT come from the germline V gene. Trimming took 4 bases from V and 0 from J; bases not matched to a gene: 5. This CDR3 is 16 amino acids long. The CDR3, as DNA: TGTGCCAGCAGTGGAAATAGCGGGAACTCCTACAATGAGCAGTTCTTC. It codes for CASSGNSGNSYNEQFF.

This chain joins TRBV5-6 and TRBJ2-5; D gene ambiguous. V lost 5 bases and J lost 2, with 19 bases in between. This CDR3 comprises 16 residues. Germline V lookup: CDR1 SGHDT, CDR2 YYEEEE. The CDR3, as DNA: TGTGCCAGCAGATTTAGCCGCCTCGCGGTACAAGAGACCCAGTACTTC. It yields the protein CASRFSRLAVQETQYF.

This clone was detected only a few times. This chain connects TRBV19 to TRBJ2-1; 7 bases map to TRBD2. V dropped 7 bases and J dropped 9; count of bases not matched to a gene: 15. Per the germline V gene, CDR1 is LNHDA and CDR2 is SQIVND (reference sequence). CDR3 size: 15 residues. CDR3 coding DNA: TGTGCCAGTATCGATCCGGGACTAAGACGCGGTGAGCAGTTCTTC. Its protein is CASIDPGLRRGEQFF.

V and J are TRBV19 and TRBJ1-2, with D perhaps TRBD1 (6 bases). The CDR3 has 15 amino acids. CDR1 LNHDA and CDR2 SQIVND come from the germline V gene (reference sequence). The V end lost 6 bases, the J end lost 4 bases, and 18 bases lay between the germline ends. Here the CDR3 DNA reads TGTGCCAGTAGCACACAGGGAGGGAACTTCTATGGCTACACCTTC. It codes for CASSTQGGNFYGYTF.

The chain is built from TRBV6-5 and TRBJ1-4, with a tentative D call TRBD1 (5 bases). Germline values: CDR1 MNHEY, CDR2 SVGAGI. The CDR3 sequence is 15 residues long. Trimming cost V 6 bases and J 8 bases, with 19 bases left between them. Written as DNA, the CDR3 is TGTGCCAGCAGGCATTCGATTGGGGCGGGGGAAAAACTGTTTTTT. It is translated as CASRHSIGAGEKLFF.

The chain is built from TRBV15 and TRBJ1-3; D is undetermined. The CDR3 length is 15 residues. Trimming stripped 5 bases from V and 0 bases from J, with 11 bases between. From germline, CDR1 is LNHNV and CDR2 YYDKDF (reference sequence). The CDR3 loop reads CATSPQQTSGNTIYF. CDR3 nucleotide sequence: TGTGCCACCAGCCCTCAACAAACCTCTGGAAACACCATATATTTT. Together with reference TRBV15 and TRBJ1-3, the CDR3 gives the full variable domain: DAMVIQNPRYQVTQFGKPVTLSCSQTLNHNVMYWYQQKSSQAPKLLFHYYDKDFNNEADTPDNFQSRRPNTSFCFLDIRSPGLGDTAMYLCATSPQQTSGNTIYFGEGSWLTVV.